This TCR beta chain was sequenced in a study of identifying expanded T cells in peripheral blood. Concerning this clone: What it recognizes is unknown.

Overall study results and limits: Approximately 1.1 clones differed between technical replicates, versus approximately 17 and 20 over time. Clone count variance between approximately two-week samples rose with total template count.

The ends lost 2 bases at V and 2 bases at J; junction bases unmatched: 13. Germline-derived CDR1 and CDR2 are SGHTA and FQGTGA. The CDR3 extends over 19 amino acids. Measured with immunoSEQ multiplex PCR; TCRdb has only the in-frame clones, and not every one. The sample lists 110,000 or so clones; roughly 90% were seen once. This receptor was obtained from a person aged 18 to 75 in good health. Source material: blood. The rearrangement links TRBV7-3 to TRBJ2-1; 9 positions agree with TRBD2. The CDR3: CASSLGRGSAGGPYNEQFF. The DNA of the CDR3 is TGTGCCAGCAGCTTAGGTAGGGGGTCGGCGGGAGGGCCCTACAATGAGCAGTTCTTC.